Included here is one T cell receptor (beta chain) sequence, with context. This clonotype has only a few counts. Which antigen it targets is not known. It has no much larger one-base neighbor in the sample; base qualities were not kept. Using a mixed TRB-A/B primer pool, multiplex touch-down PCR amplified rearranged TRB sequences covering the V, D and J segments. Illumina adapters and sample indices were attached to the amplicons through two consecutive PCR reactions run with Phusion HS II polymerase. The amplicons were purified from gel with the NucleoSpin Gel and PCR Clean-up kit and then assessed with Qubit and an Agilent 2100 Bioanalyzer. Sequencing of the libraries was done on an Illumina MiSeq with paired-end, single-indexed 600-cycle runs. The study's processing was this. MiXCR versions 2.12 and 3.0.5 were used to process the TRB sequences. Each unique CDR3 nucleotide sequence counted as one clone, and only productive sequences with at least two reads were retained. Shannon diversity, evenness, clonality (one minus evenness), and alpha-parameterized diversity profiles from alpha 0 to 5 were included as repertoire metrics. The IGoR algorithm was used to calculate generation probabilities of clones in the paired pre- and post-chemotherapy samples. In-frame beta chains were kept once TCRdb had trimmed the public reads at Q25 with fastp and called clones with MiXCR. Rows are unified per CDR3 protein, each entry keeping the most common DNA and genes. TCRdb, not the original authors, processed these V and J calls. This sample comprises several thousand distinct CDR3 sequences, around half of them detected only once. The ten biggest clones cover roughly 4% of the sample.

Genomic DNA extracted from peripheral blood, rather than sorted cells or RNA, was used as the source for amplification of TCR beta rearrangements. The record originates from a study of T cell repertoires in aging, cancer and after chemotherapy (dated by TCRdb to the late 2010s). Notes on the research overall: Donors spanned six age groups from 30 or younger to 70 or older, with at least three individuals per group. A cohort of about 220 cancer patients (more than 90 with hematological and around 120 with solid cancers) was assembled, and fewer than 100 healthy donors were included as a reference group. To look at immunoaging and at how T cells reconstitute after chemotherapy, the study profiled TCR beta repertoires in peripheral blood from both healthy donors and cancer patients. In total, the full dataset held millions of TCR reads. In the solid tumor group, the paired samples taken before and after chemotherapy came from brain tumor (glioblastoma) patients given temozolomide-based therapy. The investigation overall reported the following: In healthy donors, the decline in TCR diversity with age was mainly due to loss of richness, whereas in cancer patients loss of evenness also played a role. Significantly lower blood TCR diversity and higher clonality were observed in untreated patients with hematological or solid cancers than in age-matched healthy donors. According to the authors, the repertoire data do not permit conclusions about immunological memory after chemotherapy. An increase in median generation probability over the chemotherapy interval was observed in both cancer cohorts, suggesting that the repertoire was reconstituted through rebound thymic output.

Germline trimming: 0 bases from V, 7 bases from J; junction bases outside gene matches: 3. Spanning cysteine to phenylalanine, the CDR3 consists of 14 amino acids. Only the CDR3 portion is preserved as DNA: 42 bases, with reading frame beginning at the first base. Via the germline V gene, CDR1 is MNHNS and CDR2 SASEGT. Sequencing input: blood. The rearrangement combines TRBV6-1 with TRBJ2-3; 8 central bases correspond to TRBD1. The sequence was obtained from a human donor with a solid tumor. The nucleotide sequence is TGTGCCAGCAGTGAAGCGGGACAGGTGAATACGCAGTATTTT. This translates into CASSEAGQVNTQYF.